This is a list of T cell receptor beta chains from one sample in a study of TIL therapy for anti-PD-1-resistant metastatic lung cancer. Only in-frame clones appear in the TCRdb table, and some are missing; sequencing was by immunoSEQ multiplex PCR. The repertoire has some 13,000 clones, 66% of them found once; the top ten carry around 9.5%. The sequences come from tumor tissue, collected at baseline. The receptors here all came from a woman aged 30-79 years with non-small cell lung cancer. The CDR3 runs from the conserved cysteine through the conserved F or W. The D gene is left open where the match is weak. The size field is filled for only some rows; it gives once, few, many or a size class.

j_call v_call d_call clone_size cdr3_nt cdr3_aa
TRBJ1-5 TRBV18 TRBD1 - TGTGCCAGCTCACCAGGACAGGATCAGCCCCAGCATTTT CASSPGQDQPQHF
TRBJ1-1 TRBV7-2 - - TGTGCCAGCAGCCGTTCGTTGAACACTGAAGCTTTCTTT CASSRSLNTEAFF
TRBJ1-3 TRBV28 - few TGTGCCAGCAGTTCTCGAGGTGCAGGCGGCTCTGGAAACACCATATATTTT CASSSRGAGGSGNTIYF
TRBJ2-7 TRBV6-6 TRBD2 few TGTGCCAGCAGTTGGGGGAGCGGGGACGAGCAGTACTTC CASSWGSGDEQYF
TRBJ2-2 TRBV9 TRBD2 - TGTGCCAGCAGCAGGATAGCGGGAGAGCTAACGCCCACCGGGGAGCTGTTTTTT CASSRIAGELTPTGELFF
TRBJ1-1 TRBV7-6 - - TGTGCCAGCAGCCCACTCGGTGGGAGTACTGAAGCTTTCTTT CASSPLGGSTEAFF
TRBJ1-4 TRBV2 - - TGTGCCAGCAGTGAGGGGGCGGGTAATGAAAAACTGTTTTTT CASSEGAGNEKLFF
TRBJ2-1 TRBV6-5 - - TGTGCCAGCAGTTACGCCCAATCAAATGAGCAGTTCTTC CASSYAQSNEQFF
TRBJ1-4 TRBV18 TRBD1 - TGTGCCAGCTCACCGCCCCGGACAGGGGTTCTTAATGAAAAACTGTTTTTT CASSPPRTGVLNEKLFF
TRBJ1-5 TRBV11-2 - - TGTGCCAGCAGCGCCCGAGGCTCGGGGGGGGGCCATCAGCCCCAGCATTTT CASSARGSGGGHQPQHF